A selection of T cell receptor beta chains follows, all from one sample in a study of regulatory T cells in long-lasting Graves disease. TCRdb re-analysed the multiplex PCR reads in MiXCR, keeping a single row per CDR3 protein. In the table there are more than 450,000 distinct CDR3 sequences, about 11% of which are singletons. The same sample was also used in a study of T cells in Graves' hyperthyroidism and ophthalmopathy.

This sample comprised peripheral blood mononuclear cells (PBMCs), obtained at new diagnosis, from a patient treated with antithyroid drugs. The receptor set was obtained from a woman aged 25 to 45 with Graves disease. CDR3s include the opening cysteine and the closing phenylalanine or tryptophan. D genes are given only for firm matches. Size values are once, few and many counts, or a class for expanded clones, and some rows have none.

V gene,J gene,clone size,D gene,CDR3 DNA,CDR3 protein
TRBV12-3/TRBV12-4,TRBJ1-2,.,.,TGTGCCAGCAGTCCAGGGATGGGCTACACCTTC,CASSPGMGYTF
TRBV6-5,TRBJ2-1,few,.,TGTGCCAGCAGTTACCAACCGGGGGGGACAGGGCGAGGCTATGAGCAGTTCTTC,CASSYQPGGTGRGYEQFF
TRBV2,TRBJ1-1,many,.,TGTGCCAGCAGCCAACAACTAGCGATGACTGAAGCTTTCTTT,CASSQQLAMTEAFF
TRBV12-3/TRBV12-4,TRBJ2-2,many,TRBD2,TGTGCCAGCAGTTTACACACTAGCGGGAGTAGGGCCGGGGAGCTGTTTTTT,CASSLHTSGSRAGELFF
TRBV6-2/TRBV6-3,TRBJ1-4,many,.,TGTGCCAGTCAGCAGATTGACAGTGAAAAACTGTTTTTT,CASQQIDSEKLFF
TRBV27,TRBJ2-7,many,TRBD2,TGTGCCAGCAGTTTAACAGCGGGAACAGGCGAGCAGTACTTC,CASSLTAGTGEQYF
TRBV6-1,TRBJ1-3,few,.,TGTGCCAGCAGCCCCCTTCTCTCTGGAAACACCATATATTTT,CASSPLLSGNTIYF
TRBV24-1,TRBJ2-5,many,TRBD2,TGTGCCGTTCACGTGGGACTAGCGGTGACCTCGAAGGAAGAGACCCAGTACTTC,CAVHVGLAVTSKEETQYF
TRBV28,TRBJ2-7,many,.,TGTGCCAGCAGTTCACCCCCGGCAGCCGAGCAGTACTTC,CASSSPPAAEQYF
TRBV6-1,TRBJ2-7,many,TRBD1,TGTGCCAGCAGAAAGGCCGGGACAGGGTACGAGCAGTACTTC,CASRKAGTGYEQYF
TRBV3-1,TRBJ1-2,.,.,TGTGCCAGCAGCCAGAGTCGGGGCTACACCTTC,CASSQSRGYTF
TRBV4-3,TRBJ2-5,many,TRBD2,TGCGCCAGCAGCCAGCGGAGCGGGAGGGAGGAGACCCAGTACTTC,CASSQRSGREETQYF
TRBV27,TRBJ1-1,few,.,TGTGCCAGCAGTGGCGGGAATAGGGGGAACACTGAAGCTTTCTTT,CASSGGNRGNTEAFF
TRBV2,TRBJ2-4,many,.,TGTGCCAGCAGCGAAACCAGGACCGTTCAGTACTTC,CASSETRTVQYF
TRBV3-1,TRBJ1-4,many,.,TGTGCCAGCAGCCAAGATCTTTTTGATAATGAAAAACTGTTTTTT,CASSQDLFDNEKLFF
TRBV12-3/TRBV12-4,TRBJ2-3,many,TRBD2,TGTGCCAGCAGTTTTTGGGGGACTAGGAGGAGGACGCAGTATTTT,CASSFWGTRRRTQYF
TRBV10-3,TRBJ1-4,many,TRBD1,TGTGCCATCAGTGAGGGGCCAACAGGGGGCGAAGAAAAACTGTTTTTT,CAISEGPTGGEEKLFF
TRBV12-3/TRBV12-4,TRBJ2-7,many,.,TGTGCCAGCCGTGGGGAACAGACCTACGAGCAGTACTTC,CASRGEQTYEQYF
TRBV18,TRBJ1-1,many,.,TGTGCCAGCTCACCGGGGTATGGTACTGAAGCTTTCTTT,CASSPGYGTEAFF
TRBV4-1,TRBJ1-4,few,.,TGCGCCAGCAGCCAAGATCGGGGAGGTAATGAAAAACTGTTTTTT,CASSQDRGGNEKLFF
TRBV7-9,TRBJ2-3,many,.,TGTGCCAGCAGCTTAGCCTTGGGTTATCGAGCAGATACGCAGTATTTT,CASSLALGYRADTQYF
TRBV18,TRBJ2-5,.,TRBD1,TGTGTCAGCTCACCCGGGGGACAGGGGAAGACCCAGTACTTC,CVSSPGGQGKTQYF